The clone carrying this T cell receptor beta chain was recorded at least ten times. Its matching antigen is unknown. The data were taken from a study of T cell repertoires in cytomegalovirus infection. General observations from the study: CMV carriers having the relevant HLA were flagged by cumulative public TCR beta family frequency.

TCRdb reprocessed the reads via MiXCR and lists one record per CDR3 protein. Of approximately 730,000 distinct CDR3 sequences in the sample, around 31% were seen once. Germline V gene lookup returns CDR1 SGHTA and CDR2 FQGNSA. CDR3 length equals 15 residues. V trimming: 5 bases; J trimming: 3 bases; junction bases outside the gene matches: 6. The sequencing used cultured PBMCs, collected from culture after CMV antigen stimulation. This receptor was taken from a human donor in good health (CMV status not recorded). Some clones in this sample may be carry-over from other donors' samples. The genes are TRBV7-2 and TRBJ2-7; 11 nucleotides match TRBD1. CDR3 region: CASSIGQGAYYEQYF. The CDR3, as DNA: TGTGCCAGCAGCATAGGACAGGGGGCATACTACGAGCAGTACTTC.